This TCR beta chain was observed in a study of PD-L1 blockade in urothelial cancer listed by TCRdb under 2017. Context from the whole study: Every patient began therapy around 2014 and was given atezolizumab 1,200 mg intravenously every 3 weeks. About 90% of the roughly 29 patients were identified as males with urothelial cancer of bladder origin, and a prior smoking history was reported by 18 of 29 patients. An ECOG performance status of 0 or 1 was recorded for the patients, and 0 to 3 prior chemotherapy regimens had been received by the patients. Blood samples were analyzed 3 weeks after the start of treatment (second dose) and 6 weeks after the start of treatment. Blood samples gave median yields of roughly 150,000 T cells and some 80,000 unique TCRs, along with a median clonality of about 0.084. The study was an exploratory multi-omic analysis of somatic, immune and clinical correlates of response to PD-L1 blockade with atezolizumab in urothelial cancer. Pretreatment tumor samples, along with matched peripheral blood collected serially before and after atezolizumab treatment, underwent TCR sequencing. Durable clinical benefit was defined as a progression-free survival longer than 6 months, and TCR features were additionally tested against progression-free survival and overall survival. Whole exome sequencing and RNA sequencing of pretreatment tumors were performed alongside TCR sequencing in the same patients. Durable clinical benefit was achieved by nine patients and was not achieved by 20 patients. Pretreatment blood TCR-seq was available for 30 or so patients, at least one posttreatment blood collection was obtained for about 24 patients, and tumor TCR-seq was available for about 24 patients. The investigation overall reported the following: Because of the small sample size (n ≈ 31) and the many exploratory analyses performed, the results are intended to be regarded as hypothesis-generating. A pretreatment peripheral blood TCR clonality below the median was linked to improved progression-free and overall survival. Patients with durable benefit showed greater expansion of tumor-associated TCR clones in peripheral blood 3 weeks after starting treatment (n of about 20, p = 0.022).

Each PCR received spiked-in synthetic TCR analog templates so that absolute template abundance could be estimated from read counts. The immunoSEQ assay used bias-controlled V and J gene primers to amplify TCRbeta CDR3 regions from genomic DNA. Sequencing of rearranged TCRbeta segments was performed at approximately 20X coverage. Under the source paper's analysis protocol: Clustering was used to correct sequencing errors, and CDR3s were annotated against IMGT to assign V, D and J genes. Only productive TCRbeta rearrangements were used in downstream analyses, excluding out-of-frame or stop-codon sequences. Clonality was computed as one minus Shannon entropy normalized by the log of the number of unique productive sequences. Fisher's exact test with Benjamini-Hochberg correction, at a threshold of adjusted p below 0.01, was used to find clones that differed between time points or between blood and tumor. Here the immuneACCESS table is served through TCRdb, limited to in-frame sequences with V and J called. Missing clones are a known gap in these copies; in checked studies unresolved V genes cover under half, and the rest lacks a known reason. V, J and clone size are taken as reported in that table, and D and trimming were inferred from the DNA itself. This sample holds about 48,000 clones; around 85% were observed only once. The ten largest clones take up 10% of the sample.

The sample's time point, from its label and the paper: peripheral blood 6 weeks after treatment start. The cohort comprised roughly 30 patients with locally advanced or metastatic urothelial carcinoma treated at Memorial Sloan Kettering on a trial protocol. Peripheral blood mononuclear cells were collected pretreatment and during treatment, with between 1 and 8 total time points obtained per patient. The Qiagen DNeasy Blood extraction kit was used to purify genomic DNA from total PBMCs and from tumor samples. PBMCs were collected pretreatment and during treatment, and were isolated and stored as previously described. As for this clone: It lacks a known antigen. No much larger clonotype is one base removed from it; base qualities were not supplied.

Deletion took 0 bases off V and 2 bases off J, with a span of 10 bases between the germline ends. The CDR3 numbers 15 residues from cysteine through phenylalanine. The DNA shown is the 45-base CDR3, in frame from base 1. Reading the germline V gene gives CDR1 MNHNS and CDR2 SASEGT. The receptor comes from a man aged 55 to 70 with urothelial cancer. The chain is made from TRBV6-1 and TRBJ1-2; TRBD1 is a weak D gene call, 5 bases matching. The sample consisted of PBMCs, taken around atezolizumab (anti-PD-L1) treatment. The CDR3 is CASSEAAGSNYGYTF. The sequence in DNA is TGTGCCAGCAGTGAAGCCGCAGGGTCCAACTATGGCTACACCTTC.